The source of this TCR beta chain is a study of early stage breast cancer tumors. Findings and limits, study-wide: Commonly generated sequences made up most enriched TCRB sequences shared between patients.

About this clone itself: Its antigen is currently unknown.

Measured with immunoSEQ multiplex PCR; TCRdb has only the in-frame clones, and not every one. The sample contains more than 55,000 clones, over 80% of which appear only once. Germline V gene data show CDR1 as SGHTA and CDR2 as FQGNSA. The CDR3 has 17 residues. V gave up 1 base and J gave up 5 bases; unmatched junction bases: 10. The sequenced sample was blood. This sequence originates from a middle-aged person with breast cancer. V gene TRBV7-2 combines with J gene TRBJ2-7; 11 nucleotides line up with TRBD2. CDR3 sequence: CASSLDTSSGRIDEQYF. The CDR3 DNA sequence: TGTGCCAGCAGCTTAGACACCTCTAGCGGGAGGATCGACGAGCAGTACTTC.